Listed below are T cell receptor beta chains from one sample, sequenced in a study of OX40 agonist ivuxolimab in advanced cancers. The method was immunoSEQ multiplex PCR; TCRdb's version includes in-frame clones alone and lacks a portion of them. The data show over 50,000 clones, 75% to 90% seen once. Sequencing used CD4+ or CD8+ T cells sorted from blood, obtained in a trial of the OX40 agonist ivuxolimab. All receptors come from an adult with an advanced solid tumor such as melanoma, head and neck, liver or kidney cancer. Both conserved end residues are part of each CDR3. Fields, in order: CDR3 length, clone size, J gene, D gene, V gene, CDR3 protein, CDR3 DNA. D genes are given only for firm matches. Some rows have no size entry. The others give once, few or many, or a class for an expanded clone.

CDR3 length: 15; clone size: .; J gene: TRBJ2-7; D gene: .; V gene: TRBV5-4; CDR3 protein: CASSLERGVTYEQYF; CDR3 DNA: TGTGCCAGCAGCTTGGAACGGGGAGTAACCTACGAGCAGTACTTC
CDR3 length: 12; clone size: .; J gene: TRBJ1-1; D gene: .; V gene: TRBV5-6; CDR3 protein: CASSRGHREAFF; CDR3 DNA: TGTGCCAGCAGCCGGGGACACCGTGAAGCTTTCTTT
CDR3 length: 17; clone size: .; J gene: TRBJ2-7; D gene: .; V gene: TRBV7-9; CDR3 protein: CASSEYGGWGAVYEQYF; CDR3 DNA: TGTGCCAGCAGCGAATATGGGGGGTGGGGGGCTGTCTACGAGCAGTACTTC
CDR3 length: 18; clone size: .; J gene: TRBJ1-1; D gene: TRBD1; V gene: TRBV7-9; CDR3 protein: CASSLLYGTGGRDTEAFF; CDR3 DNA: TGTGCCAGCAGCTTGCTTTATGGGACAGGGGGCCGGGACACTGAAGCTTTCTTT
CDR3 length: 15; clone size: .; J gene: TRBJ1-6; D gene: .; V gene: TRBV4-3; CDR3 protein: CASSQEGGVNSPLHF; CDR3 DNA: TGCGCCAGCAGCCAAGAGGGTGGGGTTAATTCACCCCTCCACTTT
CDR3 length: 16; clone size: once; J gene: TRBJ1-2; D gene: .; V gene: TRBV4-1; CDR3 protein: CASSQSIGQILYGYTF; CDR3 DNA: TGCGCCAGCAGCCAATCGATCGGACAGATTCTCTATGGCTACACCTTC
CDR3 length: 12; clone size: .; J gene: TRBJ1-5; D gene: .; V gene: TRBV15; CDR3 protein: CATSRDRLPQHF; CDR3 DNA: TGTGCCACCAGCAGAGATCGATTGCCCCAGCATTTT
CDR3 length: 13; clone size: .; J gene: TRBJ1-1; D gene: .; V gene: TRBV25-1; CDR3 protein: CASSGTAGRTAFF; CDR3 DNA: TGTGCCAGCAGTGGGACAGCCGGTAGGACAGCTTTCTTT
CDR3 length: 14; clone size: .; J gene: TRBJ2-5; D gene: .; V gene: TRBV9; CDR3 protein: CASSPAGYAETQYF; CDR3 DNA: TGTGCCAGCAGCCCAGCCGGGTACGCGGAGACCCAGTACTTC
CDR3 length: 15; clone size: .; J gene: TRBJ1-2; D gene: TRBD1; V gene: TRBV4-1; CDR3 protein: CASSLDRTGYYGYTF; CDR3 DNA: TGCGCCAGCAGCCTAGACAGGACAGGGTACTATGGCTACACCTTC
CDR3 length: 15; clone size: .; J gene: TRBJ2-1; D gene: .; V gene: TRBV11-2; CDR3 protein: CASSFSGGADYEQFF; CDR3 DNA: TGTGCCAGCAGCTTTAGTGGGGGGGCCGATTATGAGCAGTTCTTC
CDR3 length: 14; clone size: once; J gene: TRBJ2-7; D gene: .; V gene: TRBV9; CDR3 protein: CASSVEGNSYEQYF; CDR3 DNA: TGTGCCAGCAGCGTAGAAGGGAACTCCTACGAGCAGTACTTC
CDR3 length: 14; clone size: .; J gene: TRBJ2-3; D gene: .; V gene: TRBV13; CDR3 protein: CASSLEVGTDTQYF; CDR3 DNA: TGTGCCAGCAGTTTGGAAGTGGGCACAGATACGCAGTATTTT
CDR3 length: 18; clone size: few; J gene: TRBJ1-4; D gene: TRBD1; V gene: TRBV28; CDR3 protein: CASSKGQAGGVGREKLFF; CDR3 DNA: TGTGCCAGCAGTAAAGGACAGGCGGGTGGTGTTGGGAGAGAAAAACTGTTTTTT
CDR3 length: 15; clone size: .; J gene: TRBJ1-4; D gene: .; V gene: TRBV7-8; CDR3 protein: CASSLSYATNEKLFF; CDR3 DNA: TGTGCCAGCAGCTTATCTTATGCAACTAATGAAAAACTGTTTTTT
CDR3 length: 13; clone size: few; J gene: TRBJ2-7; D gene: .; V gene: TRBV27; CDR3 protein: CASSHDRRYEQYF; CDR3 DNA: TGTGCCAGCAGTCACGACAGGCGCTACGAGCAGTACTTC
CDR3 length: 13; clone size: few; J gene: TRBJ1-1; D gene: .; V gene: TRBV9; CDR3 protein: CASSVEAHTEAFF; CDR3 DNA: TGTGCCAGCAGCGTAGAGGCCCACACTGAAGCTTTCTTT
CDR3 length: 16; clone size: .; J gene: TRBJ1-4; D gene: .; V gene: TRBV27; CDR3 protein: CASSPKQTRRNEKLFF; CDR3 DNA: TGTGCCAGCAGTCCTAAACAAACACGGCGGAATGAAAAACTGTTTTTT
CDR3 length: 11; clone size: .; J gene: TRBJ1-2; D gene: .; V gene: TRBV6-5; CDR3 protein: CASSAGQGYTF; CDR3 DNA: TGTGCCAGCAGTGCCGGACAGGGCTACACCTTC